A selection of T cell receptor beta chains follows, all from one sample in a study of control samples from healthy donors and cancer patients. Using immunoSEQ multiplex PCR, the repertoire was profiled, and TCRdb retains in-frame clones only, with some absent. The data show some 410,000 clones, around nine tenths seen once. Sample: PBMCs. These receptors were collected from a man between 35 and 55 years old with head and neck cancer. The CDR3 runs from the conserved cysteine through the conserved F or W. A D gene is named only where the DNA matches it firmly. Not every row has a clone size; where given, it reads once, few, many or a size class.

clone_size,v_call,j_call,d_call,cdr3_nt,cdr3_aa
.,TRBV7-2,TRBJ2-3,TRBD1,TGTGCCAGCAGGTTGGACAGGGCGGGGACCAATACAGGGGGGCAGTATTTT,CASRLDRAGTNTGGQYF
.,TRBV20-1,TRBJ2-1,.,TGCAGTGCCGAGACTAGGGATAGGGAGTTCTTC,CSAETRDREFF
few,TRBV19,TRBJ2-1,TRBD2,TGTGCCAGTAGTGCTACCGGGACTAGGCGTTTTGATGAGCAGTTCTTC,CASSATGTRRFDEQFF
.,TRBV7-8,TRBJ1-1,.,TGTGCCAGCAGCTTAGATCCGGGCACTGAAGCTTTCTTT,CASSLDPGTEAFF
.,TRBV7-8,TRBJ2-3,.,TGTGCCAGCAGCTCCCGGGACGGACGCACAGATACGCAGTATTTT,CASSSRDGRTDTQYF
.,TRBV7-9,TRBJ2-6,TRBD1,TGTGCCAGCAGTAAGCTACTCGACAGGGGAGGCGCTGGGGCCAACGTCCTGACTTTC,CASSKLLDRGGAGANVLTF
.,TRBV6-5,TRBJ2-6,TRBD1,TGTGCCAGCAGTCGAGGGGGCGCTGGGGCCAACGTCCTGACTTTC,CASSRGGAGANVLTF
.,TRBV19,TRBJ2-1,TRBD2,TGTGCCAGTAGTAATCTAGCGGGGAGAAATGAGCAGTTCTTC,CASSNLAGRNEQFF
.,TRBV9,TRBJ1-2,.,TGTGCCAGCAGCGTCAGGGAGGGAAATGGCTACACCTTC,CASSVREGNGYTF
.,TRBV7-9,TRBJ2-3,.,TGTGCCAGCTCTCGAGATACGGGGTTTGGAGATTTT,CASSRDTGFGDF
.,TRBV18,TRBJ2-4,.,TGTGCCAGCTCACCAGAACAGAAGAACATTCAGTACTTC,CASSPEQKNIQYF
.,TRBV5-6,TRBJ1-3,.,TGTGCCAGCAGCTTGATTGGGTTTACATCAGGGGTCTCTGGAAACACCATATATTTT,CASSLIGFTSGVSGNTIYF
once,TRBV7-2,TRBJ2-7,.,TGTGCCAGCAGCCCCCAACCCGGGTCCCTATACGAGCAGTACTTC,CASSPQPGSLYEQYF
.,TRBV6-4,TRBJ2-2,.,TGTGCCAGCAGTGAATCCGGGACCGGGGAGCTGTTTTTT,CASSESGTGELFF
once,TRBV7-2,TRBJ2-3,.,TGTGCCAGCAGCTCCCAGGAGGGAAGCCCAGATACGCAGTATTTT,CASSSQEGSPDTQYF
.,TRBV3-1/TRBV3-2,TRBJ2-6,.,TGTGCCAGCAGCCAAGGGGCCCCGGCTGGGGCCAACGTCCTGACTTTC,CASSQGAPAGANVLTF
.,TRBV6-5,TRBJ1-1,TRBD1,TGTGCCAGCAGATTTAATCAGGGGGCTAACACTGAAGCTTTCTTT,CASRFNQGANTEAFF
.,TRBV9,TRBJ1-2,TRBD1,TGTGCCAGCAGCGCCCTAGGGACAGTTTATGGCTACACCTTC,CASSALGTVYGYTF
.,TRBV5-1,TRBJ1-6,TRBD1,TGCGCCAGCAGCCAACAGGGGGCGGGTGGTTCACCCCTCCACTTT,CASSQQGAGGSPLHF